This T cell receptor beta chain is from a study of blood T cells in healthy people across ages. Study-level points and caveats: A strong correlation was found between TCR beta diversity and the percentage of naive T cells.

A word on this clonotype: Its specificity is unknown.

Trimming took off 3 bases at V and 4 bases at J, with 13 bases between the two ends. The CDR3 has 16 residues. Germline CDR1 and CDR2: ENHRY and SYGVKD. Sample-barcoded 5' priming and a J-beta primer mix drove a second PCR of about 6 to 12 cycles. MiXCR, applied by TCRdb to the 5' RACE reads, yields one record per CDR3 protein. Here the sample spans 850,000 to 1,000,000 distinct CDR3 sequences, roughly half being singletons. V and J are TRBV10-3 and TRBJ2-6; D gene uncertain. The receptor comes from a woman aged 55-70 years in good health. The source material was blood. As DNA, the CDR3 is TGTGCCATCAGTGACCCTACAGTTTCAGGGGCCAACGTCCTGACTTTC. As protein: CAISDPTVSGANVLTF.